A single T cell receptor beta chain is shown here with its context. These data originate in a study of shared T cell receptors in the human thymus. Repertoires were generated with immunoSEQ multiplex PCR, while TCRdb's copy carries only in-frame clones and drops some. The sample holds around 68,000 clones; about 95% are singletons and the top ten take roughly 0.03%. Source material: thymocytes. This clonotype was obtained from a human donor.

Here the CDR3 DNA reads TGTGCCAGCAGCTTAGTGCCTAGGTCTCACGCCCCCTATGGCTACACCTTC. Protein: CASSLVPRSHAPYGYTF. The V and J genes are TRBV7-4 and TRBJ1-2; D remains unclear. From germline, CDR1 is SGHVT and CDR2 SQSDAQ. V lost 1 base and J lost 4, with 19 bases in between. CDR3 length: 17 amino acids.